This section outlines one TCR beta chain sequence together with its context. What it binds is not known. Sequenced by immunoSEQ multiplex PCR; TCRdb stores in-frame clones only, minus some. The data hold fewer than 35,000 clones, with 75% to 95% observed a single time. This sample is drawn from a study of neoadjuvant nivolumab and ipilimumab in lung cancer. Broader study findings: Resected tumors had greater TCR richness and clonality than uninvolved lung. From pretherapy to surgery, tumor richness and clonality rose with dual therapy. A small number of samples were TCR sequenced.

This CDR3 is built from 14 residues. The V segment lost 5 bases and the J segment 4 bases; nucleotides outside the gene matches: 7. Germline V CDR1 and CDR2: SEHNR, FQNEAQ (reference sequence). This specimen was peripheral blood, taken after neoadjuvant nivolumab, alone or with ipilimumab, at or shortly before surgery. V usage is TRBV7-9 and J usage is TRBJ1-1; TRBD1 matches 7 bases. This receptor was obtained from an adult with non-small cell lung cancer. The CDR3 spells CASSPRQGPTEAFF. The CDR3 nucleotides are TGTGCCAGCAGCCCACGACAGGGTCCCACTGAAGCTTTCTTT.